The 20 T cell receptor beta chains in this list originate from one sample, sequenced in a study of blood T cells in healthy people across ages (dated by TCRdb to between 2015 and 2016). Receptor libraries were prepared by 5' RACE. Reads for this sample came from an Illumina HiSeq 2500. The second PCR ran for about 7 to 11 cycles and used a J-beta primer mix along with a sample-barcoded 5' primer. TCRdb reprocessed the public reads (quality trimming at Q25 with fastp, clone calling with MiXCR) and kept in-frame beta chains. Each record represents a unique CDR3 protein, reported with the most common genes and DNA among its rows. In this sample the table shows around 900,000 distinct CDR3 sequences, 51% of which occur a single time. The ten largest account for 20% to 25% of the sample. Sample: blood. Receptor source: a woman aged 55-70 years in good health.

The chain combines TRBV20-1 with TRBJ2-1; TRBD2 aligns across 11 bases. There are 16 residues in the CDR3. Looked up from germline, CDR1 is DFQATT and CDR2 is SNEGSKA (reference sequence). V shed 0 bases, J shed 9 bases, and the junction held 10 bases outside the gene matches. The chain's CDR3 is CSARDFLLAGVSEQFF. As DNA, the CDR3 is TGCAGTGCTAGAGACTTCTTACTAGCGGGAGTGAGTGAGCAGTTCTTC.

The chain couples TRBV4-2 to TRBJ2-1; D call uncertain. The tail of the sequence fits TRBJ2-7 better, so the J call may be wrong. Germline V gene sequence: CDR1 LGHNA, CDR2 YNFKEQ. The length of the CDR3 is 12 residues. For the CDR3, the DNA is TGTGCCAGCAGCCAAGCCCTCGAGCGGCAGTACTTC. It translates to CASSQALERQYF.

This clonotype was recorded at least ten times. The CDR3 DNA reads TGCAGCGTTGAAAACCCTGAGGGTTTAGCGCAGTATTTT. Translation: CSVENPEGLAQYF. The chain recombines TRBV29-1 with TRBJ2-3; a weak D match, TRBD2 (5 bases). The CDR3 sequence is 13 residues long. From germline, CDR1 is SQVTM and CDR2 ANQGSEA. Trimming cost V 2 bases and J 10 bases, with 16 bases left between them.

J is TRBJ1-2 and V is TRBV7-8; D not certain. From germline, CDR1 is SGHVS and CDR2 FQNEAQ. V was cut by 5 bases and J by 8 bases, with 18 bases left in between. The CDR3 runs 14 residues. The CDR3 loop reads CASSVGPGAGGYTF. In DNA form, the CDR3 reads TGTGCCAGCAGCGTAGGACCCGGTGCGGGCGGCTACACCTTC.

This clonotype was seen a handful of times. CDR3: CASSREHSSYNEQFF. In nucleotides, the CDR3 is TGTGCCAGCAGTAGGGAGCACAGTTCCTACAATGAGCAGTTCTTC. V gene TRBV27 combines with J gene TRBJ2-1, with a weak D call TRBD2 (5 bases). Germline CDR1 reads MNHEY; CDR2 reads SMNVEV (reference sequence). The CDR3 has 15 residues. Trimming stripped 5 bases from V and 1 base from J, with 12 bases between.

This clonotype was detected only a few times. The junction does not match germline at one end; this may be a read error. This chain joins TRBV5-1 and TRBJ1-2, with D hard to call. CDR1 and CDR2 from the germline V gene are SGHRS and YFSETQ. This CDR3 spans 15 amino acids. CDR3 DNA: TGCGCCAGCAGCTTGATGCTGGGAAAGGGCTATGGCTGCACCTTC. It is translated as CASSLMLGKGYGCTF.

This clonotype was observed a few times. The chain employs TRBV7-6 and TRBJ2-1, with a weak D call TRBD1 (5 bases). There are 15 residues in the CDR3. V dropped 8 bases and J dropped 1 base, with 15 bases sitting between them. The germline V gene has CDR1 SGHVS and CDR2 FNYEAQ. CDR3: CASGLEAGSYNEQFF. For the CDR3, the DNA is TGTGCCAGCGGGCTCGAGGCAGGGTCCTACAATGAGCAGTTCTTC.

In its sample, this clonotype was seen a few times. The gene calls are TRBV4-1 and TRBJ2-1, with 10 nucleotides matching TRBD1. CDR1 is MGHRA, CDR2 YSYEKL, per germline. V trimming: 1 base; J trimming: 7 bases; junction bases outside the gene matches: 7. There are 16 residues in the CDR3. CDR3 coding DNA: TGCGCCAGCAGCCAAGGTGGACAGGGGGTTGGTAATGAGCAGTTCTTC. This translates into CASSQGGQGVGNEQFF.

This clonotype was detected only a few times. The chain couples TRBV5-1 to TRBJ2-5, with D uncertain. From germline, CDR1 is SGHRS and CDR2 YFSETQ. Trimming stripped 0 bases from V and 0 bases from J, with 9 bases between. The CDR3 runs 15 residues. CDR3 loop: CASSLVQANQETQYF. CDR3 bases: TGCGCCAGCAGCTTGGTTCAGGCCAACCAAGAGACCCAGTACTTC.

The V gene is TRBV20-1, the J gene TRBJ2-3, with a possible D match to TRBD2 (5 bases). Trimming took 1 base from V and 1 from J, leaving 15 bases between them. Germline V gene data show CDR1 as DFQATT and CDR2 as SNEGSKA (reference sequence). This CDR3 comprises 16 residues. This CDR3 reads CSARGEFGERTDTQYF. In DNA form, the CDR3 reads TGCAGTGCTAGAGGGGAGTTTGGGGAGCGCACAGATACGCAGTATTTT.

This clonotype was seen ten or more times. This chain uses TRBV29-1 with TRBJ2-3, with TRBD2 identical over 7 bases. CDR1 and CDR2 from the germline V gene are SQVTM and ANQGSEA. The CDR3 is 11 residues long. J was trimmed by 5 bases and V by 4 bases; bases with no gene match: 0. The CDR3, as DNA: TGCAGCGTTGGGGAGGGAGATACGCAGTATTTT. Its translation: CSVGEGDTQYF.

CDR3 in DNA: TGCAGTGCTAGTTCTCCGTGGGGGAGCACTGAAGCTTTCTTT. The encoded protein is CSASSPWGSTEAFF. This chain uses TRBV20-1 with TRBJ1-1; a weak D match, TRBD1 (5 bases). The CDR3 sequence is 14 residues long. The germline V and J ends were trimmed by 3 bases and 4 bases, with 15 bases remaining between them. Germline V gene data show CDR1 as DFQATT and CDR2 as SNEGSKA (reference sequence).

CDR3 loop: CASSGSEVTYQDTQYF. In DNA, the CDR3 is TGTGCCAGCAGTGGGTCGGAGGTGACTTATCAAGATACGCAGTATTTT. The chain links TRBV2 to TRBJ2-3, with D maybe TRBD2 (5 bases). Germline CDR1 reads SNHLY; CDR2 reads FYNNEI. Trimming removed 4 bases from V and 5 bases from J, with 19 bases in between. This CDR3 region has 16 residues.

This clonotype has more than one count but fewer than ten. The genes are TRBV20-1 and TRBJ1-1; D ambiguous. CDR3 size: 11 residues. The germline V and J ends were trimmed by 1 base and 10 bases, with 10 bases remaining between them. Germline V gene data show CDR1 as DFQATT and CDR2 as SNEGSKA (reference sequence). CDR3 sequence reads: CSARVTGLAFF. The CDR3 DNA is TGCAGTGCTAGAGTTACCGGGCTAGCTTTCTTT.

Worth noting for this clonotype: Its ends do not fully match the called genes, so a read error is possible. The V and J genes are TRBV7-8 and TRBJ1-6, with TRBD1 as a possible D gene (5 bases). There are 14 residues in the CDR3. Germline values: CDR1 SGHVS, CDR2 FQNEAQ. This CDR3 is CAGSLGPYNSPLHF. The CDR3, as DNA: TGTGCCGGCAGCTTGGGACCCTATAATTCACCCCTCCACTTT. The complete variable domain, with remaining parts taken from reference TRBV7-8 and TRBJ1-6, reads GAGVSQSPRYKVAKRGQDVALRCDPISGHVSLFWYQQALGQGPEFLTYFQNEAQLDKSGLPSDRFFAERPEGSVSTLKIQRTQQEDSAVYLCAGSLGPYNSPLHFGNGTRLTVT.

The J gene is TRBJ2-3, the V gene TRBV24-1; D is unresolved. Germline V CDR1 and CDR2: KGHDR, SFDVKD. Trimming stripped 8 bases from V and 2 bases from J, with 7 bases between. The CDR3 runs 12 residues. CDR3 nucleotide sequence: TGTGCCACCAAGGCACCCACAGATACGCAGTATTTT. Translation: CATKAPTDTQYF.

This chain connects TRBV6-2 or TRBV6-3 to TRBJ1-2; D unresolved. Germline loops: CDR1 MNHEY, CDR2 SVGEGT. The ends were cut back, 2 bases at V and 4 bases at J, with 11 bases in the middle. The CDR3 totals 14 residues. CDR3 amino acids: CASSYENARYGYTF. Here the CDR3 DNA reads TGTGCCAGCAGTTACGAAAACGCTCGCTATGGCTACACCTTC.

This clonotype has more than one count but fewer than ten. V and J are TRBV4-2 and TRBJ2-5, with 11 bases fitting TRBD2. The CDR3 contains 15 residues. The germline gives CDR1 LGHNA, CDR2 YNFKEQ. V dropped 3 bases and J dropped 5; count of bases not matched to a gene: 5. The CDR3 coding sequence is TGTGCCAGCAGCCACCTAGCGGGAGGTACTGAGACCCAGTACTTC. This encodes CASSHLAGGTETQYF.

The chain has TRBV12-3 or TRBV12-4 and TRBJ1-2, with D tentatively TRBD1 (6 bases). The ends were cut back, 6 bases at V and 1 base at J, with 12 bases in the middle. The CDR3 length is 14 residues. In nucleotides, the CDR3 is TGTGCCAGCAGCCAAACAGGGTTTAACTATGGCTACACCTTC. Translating gives CASSQTGFNYGYTF.

This clonotype has only a few counts. CDR3 sequence (DNA): TGTGCCAGCAGAATGCCCTTTCCCACTGAAGCTTTCTTT. Protein: CASRMPFPTEAFF. V is TRBV28 and J is TRBJ1-1; D remains ambiguous. Germline V CDR1 and CDR2: MDHEN, SYDVKM. The CDR3 is 13 residues long. Trimming left V 6 bases short and J 4 bases short, with 12 bases between.